The 22 T cell receptor beta chains given below trace back to one sample, sequenced in a study of PD-L1 blockade in urothelial cancer. Specified time point: pretreatment peripheral blood. TCRdb keeps only in-frame clones here, not all; method: immunoSEQ multiplex PCR. The data contain approximately 90,000 clones, nearly 90% of them singletons. Sample: PBMCs, taken around atezolizumab (anti-PD-L1) treatment. These receptors were collected from a man between 60 and 75 years old with urothelial cancer.

The V call is TRBV5-4, the J call TRBJ2-5; the D gene is possibly TRBD2 (5 bases). Trimming removed 1 base at V and 5 bases at J, with 15 bases between. The germline V gene encodes CDR1 SGHNT and CDR2 YYREEE (reference sequence). The CDR3 is 15 amino acids. The CDR3 coding sequence is TGTGCCAGCAGCTTGAGTGGTGGGAGAGGGGAGACCCAGTACTTC. This codes for CASSLSGGRGETQYF.

The chain employs TRBV10-3 and TRBJ2-7; 9 bases map to TRBD1. Germline-derived CDR1 and CDR2 are ENHRY and SYGVKD. There are 15 residues in the CDR3. Trimming removed 4 bases from V and 5 bases from J; junction bases left unmatched: 9. The CDR3 DNA reads as TGTGCCATCAGTGGAACGGGACAGGGTTTAAACGAGCAGTACTTC. Its translation is CAISGTGQGLNEQYF.

The CDR3 protein is CASPGLGREEETQYF. CDR3 in DNA: TGTGCCAGTCCTGGATTGGGGAGGGAGGAAGAGACCCAGTACTTC. The genes are TRBV5-6 and TRBJ2-5; 7 bases map to TRBD2. Germline V CDR1 and CDR2: SGHDT, YYEEEE. The V segment lost 8 bases and the J segment 3 bases; nucleotides outside the gene matches: 13. The CDR3 loop spans 15 amino acids.

The chain joins TRBV7-2 to TRBJ2-7; 7 bases match TRBD2. Looked up from germline, CDR1 is SGHTA and CDR2 is FQGNSA. This CDR3 is 15 amino acids long. The V and J ends lost 1 base and 2 bases, in that order; junction bases with no gene match: 5. The CDR3 spells CASSLEGGGAYEQYF. DNA of the CDR3: TGTGCCAGCAGCTTAGAGGGTGGGGGGGCCTACGAGCAGTACTTC.

Remarks on this clone: Other DNA sequences from this sample encode an identical CDR3 as well. The chain joins TRBV7-2 to TRBJ2-3, with D hard to call. V was pared by 3 bases and J by 0 bases, with 4 bases between. CDR1 is SGHTA, CDR2 FQGNSA, per germline. This CDR3 has 13 amino acids. The CDR3 DNA sequence: TGTGCCAGCAGCTTCCCAAGCACAGATACGCAGTATTTT. Its protein is CASSFPSTDTQYF.

This clone has a handful of counts. The chain uses TRBV5-1 and TRBJ2-7, with D possibly TRBD1 on 5 matching bases. The germline V gene encodes CDR1 SGHRS and CDR2 YFSETQ. Deletions cut 4 bases from V and 3 bases from J, with 17 bases between. The CDR3 is 15 residues long. The CDR3 loop reads CASSPTVPADYEQYF. Written as DNA, the CDR3 is TGCGCCAGCAGCCCGACAGTCCCCGCAGACTACGAGCAGTACTTC.

The chain is built from TRBV9 and TRBJ1-6, with no clear D. Per germline, CDR1 SGDLS and CDR2 YYNGEE. V dropped 0 bases and J dropped 0 bases, with 7 bases sitting between them. The CDR3 runs 16 residues. The CDR3 here is CASSVGSSSYNSPLHF. The CDR3, as DNA: TGTGCCAGCAGCGTAGGGTCTAGCTCCTATAATTCACCCCTCCACTTT. Drawing the rest from reference TRBV9 and TRBJ1-6, the complete variable domain is DSGVTQTPKHLITATGQRVTLRCSPRSGDLSVYWYQQSLDQGLQFLIQYYNGEERAKGNILERFSAQQFPDLHSELNLSSLELGDSALYFCASSVGSSSYNSPLHFGNGTRLTVT.

In this sample, this clone turned up once. V is TRBV11-2 and J is TRBJ2-2; TRBD2 might be the D (5 bases). The CDR3 consists of 16 residues. Germline values: CDR1 SGHAT, CDR2 FQNNGV. The V end lost 1 base, the J end lost 6 bases, and 15 bases lay between the germline ends. The chain's CDR3 is CASSLAASPQAGELFF. The CDR3, as DNA: TGTGCCAGCAGCTTAGCGGCTAGCCCTCAAGCCGGGGAGCTGTTTTTT.

This clone was detected a few times. The chain links TRBV14 to TRBJ1-6; 9 positions agree with TRBD1. CDR1 and CDR2 (germline): SGHDN, FVKESK. V was clipped by 3 bases and J by 3 bases; unmatched bases: 0. The CDR3 has 15 residues. CDR3 in amino acids: CASSQGQGYNSPLHF. The CDR3 DNA sequence: TGTGCCAGCAGCCAGGGACAGGGCTATAATTCACCCCTCCACTTT.

The V gene is TRBV7-2, the J gene TRBJ2-7; D is unclear. The CDR3 sequence is 15 residues long. Trimming took 4 bases from V and 5 from J, leaving 18 bases between them. CDR1 SGHTA and CDR2 FQGNSA come from the germline V gene. CDR3 residues: CASSSLPFVTNEQYF. The CDR3 region has the DNA TGTGCCAGCAGCTCACTACCGTTTGTTACTAACGAGCAGTACTTC.

The chain recombines TRBV5-1 with TRBJ2-6; 7 nucleotides line up with TRBD2. V shed 4 bases, J shed 1 base, and the junction held 11 bases outside the gene matches. This CDR3 contains 18 residues. The germline V gene encodes CDR1 SGHRS and CDR2 YFSETQ. CDR3 nucleotide sequence: TGCGCCAGCAGCGGACTCCGGGGGGAAGGGTCTGGGGCCAACGTCCTGACTTTC. It codes for CASSGLRGEGSGANVLTF. The full variable domain, with the rest looked up from reference TRBV5-1 and TRBJ2-6, is KAGVTQTPRYLIKTRGQQVTLSCSPISGHRSVSWYQQTPGQGLQFLFEYFSETQRNKGNFPGRFSGRQFSNSRSEMNVSTLELGDSALYLCASSGLRGEGSGANVLTFGAGSRLTVL.

The V gene is TRBV7-2, the J gene TRBJ2-1; 10 bases line up with TRBD2. The length of the CDR3 is 16 residues. Germline-derived CDR1 and CDR2 are SGHTA and FQGNSA. V lost 1 base to trimming and J lost 8 bases; unmatched junction nucleotides: 8. CDR3 residues: CASSLVSGGAIYEQFF. As DNA, the CDR3 is TGTGCCAGCAGCTTAGTAAGCGGGGGGGCAATCTATGAGCAGTTCTTC.

The chain couples TRBV7-9 to TRBJ2-1, with D possibly being TRBD2 (5 bases). The ends were cut back, 3 bases at V and 6 bases at J, with 12 bases in the middle. This CDR3 is 14 amino acids long. Germline-derived CDR1 and CDR2 are SEHNR and FQNEAQ (reference sequence). CDR3: CASSFAGARNEQFF. The DNA of the CDR3 is TGTGCCAGCAGCTTCGCGGGTGCCCGCAATGAGCAGTTCTTC.

The CDR3 is CASSADRATGNTIYF. In nucleotides, the CDR3 is TGTGCCAGCAGCGCCGACAGGGCGACGGGAAACACCATATATTTT. The chain recombines TRBV9 with TRBJ1-3; 7 bases map to TRBD1. The CDR3 sequence is 15 residues long. After removal of 3 bases from V and 4 bases from J, the junction contained 7 bases not matched to a gene. CDR1 is SGDLS and CDR2 is YYNGEE in the germline V gene.

The chain is built from TRBV4-1 and TRBJ1-5, with 8 bases lining up with TRBD1. CDR1 is MGHRA and CDR2 is YSYEKL in the germline V gene. V shed 0 bases and J 2 bases; nucleotides not matched to a gene: 12. The length of the CDR3 is 19 residues. The CDR3 protein is CASSQDRAGGFARNQPQHF. CDR3 coding DNA: TGCGCCAGCAGCCAAGATAGGGCAGGGGGCTTTGCGCGCAATCAGCCCCAGCATTTT.

V is TRBV5-4 and J is TRBJ1-1; no reliable D call. The CDR3 consists of 16 residues. With 0 bases removed from V and 1 base from J, the gap between germline ends came to 13 bases. Germline lookup yields CDR1 SGHNT and CDR2 YYREEE (reference sequence). The CDR3: CASSLGGSPSNTEAFF. The CDR3 bases are TGTGCCAGCAGCTTGGGAGGTTCTCCGTCGAACACTGAAGCTTTCTTT.

The chain has TRBV5-4 and TRBJ2-1; TRBD1 aligns across 8 bases. Germline assignment: CDR1 SGHNT and CDR2 YYREEE (reference sequence). This CDR3 has 14 residues. V was pared by 1 base and J by 8 bases, with 5 bases of the junction left unmatched. CDR3 coding DNA: TGTGCCAGCAGCTTGTTTAAGACAGGGGATGAGCAGTTCTTC. This translates into CASSLFKTGDEQFF. Drawing the rest from reference TRBV5-4 and TRBJ2-1, the complete variable domain is ETGVTQSPTHLIKTRGQQVTLRCSSQSGHNTVSWYQQALGQGPQFIFQYYREEENGRGNFPPRFSGLQFPNYSSELNVNALELDDSALYLCASSLFKTGDEQFFGPGTRLTVL.

In this sample, this clone turned up once. The chain joins TRBV6-4 to TRBJ2-7; 9 bases are a match to TRBD2. Germline assignment: CDR1 MRHNA and CDR2 SNTAGT. V lost 0 bases and J lost 3; bases outside the gene matches: 9. The CDR3 loop spans 17 amino acids. The CDR3 region is CASSDSSRLAGFYEQYF. CDR3 in DNA: TGTGCCAGCAGTGACTCGAGTCGTCTAGCGGGATTCTACGAGCAGTACTTC.

This rearrangement joins TRBV27 to TRBJ2-7; 7 bases line up with TRBD1. This CDR3 is built from 15 residues. After removal of 4 bases from V and 1 base from J, the junction contained 7 bases not matched to a gene. CDR1 MNHEY and CDR2 SMNVEV come from the germline V gene (reference sequence). Written as DNA, the CDR3 is TGTGCCAGCAGTTGGTTCCGGGACAGTTCCTACGAGCAGTACTTC. It translates to CASSWFRDSSYEQYF.

The rearrangement links TRBV10-3 to TRBJ2-2; TRBD2 agrees at 9 bases. The germline CDR1 and CDR2 sequences are ENHRY and SYGVKD. The J segment lost 6 bases and the V segment lost 2 bases, leaving 7 bases of the junction unmatched. This CDR3 has 16 residues. CDR3 loop: CAISEGGLASPGELFF. The CDR3 bases are TGTGCCATCAGTGAGGGGGGACTAGCATCCCCCGGGGAGCTGTTTTTT.

The CDR3 sequence is CASSSLRGDYGYTF. DNA for the CDR3: TGTGCCAGCAGCTCCCTCAGGGGGGACTATGGCTACACCTTC. This rearrangement joins TRBV7-8 to TRBJ1-2; 7 positions agree with TRBD1. This CDR3 comprises 14 residues. V was clipped by 4 bases and J by 3 bases; unmatched bases: 5. CDR1 is SGHVS and CDR2 is FQNEAQ in the germline V gene.

Only a few counts were recorded for this clone. This sequence joins TRBV6-1 and TRBJ2-5, with TRBD2 identical over 9 bases. The V segment lost 1 base and the J segment 5 bases; nucleotides outside the gene matches: 11. The CDR3 consists of 17 residues. Germline CDR1 MNHNS, CDR2 SASEGT. The CDR3 DNA reads TGTGCCAGCAGTGAAGTATTCGGGCGGGGGGGCGAGGAGACCCAGTACTTC. Its protein is CASSEVFGRGGEETQYF.